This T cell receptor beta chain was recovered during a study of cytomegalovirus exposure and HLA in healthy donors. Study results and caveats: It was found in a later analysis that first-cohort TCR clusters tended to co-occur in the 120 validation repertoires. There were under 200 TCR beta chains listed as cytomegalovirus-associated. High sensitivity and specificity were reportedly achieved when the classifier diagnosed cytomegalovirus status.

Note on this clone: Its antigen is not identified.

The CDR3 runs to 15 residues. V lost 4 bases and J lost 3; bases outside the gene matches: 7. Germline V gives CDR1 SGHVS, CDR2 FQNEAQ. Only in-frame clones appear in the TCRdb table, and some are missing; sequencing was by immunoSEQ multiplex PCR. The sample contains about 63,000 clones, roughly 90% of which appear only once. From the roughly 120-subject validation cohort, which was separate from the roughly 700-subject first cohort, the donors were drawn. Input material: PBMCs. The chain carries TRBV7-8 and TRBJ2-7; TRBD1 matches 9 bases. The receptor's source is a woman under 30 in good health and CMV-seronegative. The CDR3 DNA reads TGTGCCAGCAGCTCCCGGACAGGGGTGGTCTACGAGCAGTACTTC. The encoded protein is CASSSRTGVVYEQYF.